This is a list of T cell receptor beta chains from one sample in a study of shared clonotypes between healthy human individuals. Using immunoSEQ multiplex PCR, the repertoire was profiled, and TCRdb retains in-frame clones only, with some absent. The repertoire holds millions of clones, with about 92% as singletons. The sequenced material came from naive CD8+ T cells from PBMCs. The receptors come from a man aged 18 to 29 in good health. Some clones in this sample may be carry-over from other donors' samples. Each CDR3 is given with its conserved first and last residue. D genes are given only for firm matches. A clone size is listed for some rows: how often the clone was seen (once, few, many), or a class if it is expanded.

V	size	D	J	DNA	CDR3
TRBV4-1	.	TRBD1	TRBJ2-7	TGCGCCAGCAGGTACGGGACAGGAGGGAATTACGAGCAGTACTTC	CASRYGTGGNYEQYF
TRBV21-1	.	.	TRBJ1-5	TGTGCCAGCAGCAAAGTCGTGCAGGGCAATCAGCCCCAGCATTTT	CASSKVVQGNQPQHF
TRBV19	once	.	TRBJ2-3	TGTGCCACCGCCTCGGGGGAGGTGGATACGCAGTATTTT	CATASGEVDTQYF
TRBV28	.	TRBD1	TRBJ2-7	TGTGCCAGCGGGTCAACGGCCTCCCGGGACAGGGGGCGGGAATCCTACGAGCAGTACTTC	CASGSTASRDRGRESYEQYF
TRBV28	.	TRBD1	TRBJ1-5	TGTGCCAGCAGTTTATTAGGGCAGGGGGGATATAGCAATCAGCCCCAGCATTTT	CASSLLGQGGYSNQPQHF
TRBV4-1	once	TRBD2	TRBJ2-3	TGCGCCAGCAGCCAAGGGACTAGCATGCCAGATACGCAGTATTTT	CASSQGTSMPDTQYF
TRBV28	.	TRBD2	TRBJ2-5	TGTGCCAGCAGTTTAGTAGCGGGAGGGGCAGAGACCCAGTACTTC	CASSLVAGGAETQYF
TRBV6-1	.	TRBD2	TRBJ2-5	TGTGCCAGCAGTGAAGCGCTTCTTAGGGCTAGCGGGGGCCAAGAGACCCAGTACTTC	CASSEALLRASGGQETQYF
TRBV28	.	.	TRBJ2-7	TGTGCCAGCAGCCCGACAGGTGGAGCCTACGAGCAGTACTTC	CASSPTGGAYEQYF
TRBV30	.	.	TRBJ2-7	TGTGCCTGGAGTGTACTACTCCTAACGGACGAGCAGTACTTC	CAWSVLLLTDEQYF
TRBV28	.	.	TRBJ2-7	TGTGCCAGCAGTCAGAGAAACTACGAGCAGTACTTC	CASSQRNYEQYF
TRBV25-1	.	.	TRBJ2-7	TGTGCCAGCGGGCAGTCCTACGAGCAGTACTTC	CASGQSYEQYF
TRBV9	.	.	TRBJ2-3	TGTGCCAGCAGCGCCCGGGGTCTGGCAGATACGCAGTATTTT	CASSARGLADTQYF
TRBV4-1	.	.	TRBJ2-1	TGCGCCAGCAGCCAAGATGTGAGAGAGCAGTTCTTC	CASSQDVREQFF
TRBV4-3	.	.	TRBJ2-1	TGCGCCAGCAGCCAAAGCCTACGGAATGAGCAGTTCTTC	CASSQSLRNEQFF
TRBV27	.	.	TRBJ2-1	TGTGCCAGCAGTCCGGACGCGCTAGCCTACAATGAGCAGTTCTTC	CASSPDALAYNEQFF
TRBV29-1	.	TRBD2	TRBJ2-1	TGCAGCGCCCGCGGGCGACTAGCGGGAGTTTGGAATGAGCAGTTCTTC	CSARGRLAGVWNEQFF
TRBV7-3	.	.	TRBJ2-7	TGTGCCAGCAGCTTAACGAAGGGGGAAGCCTACGAGCAGTACTTC	CASSLTKGEAYEQYF
TRBV28	.	TRBD1	TRBJ2-7	TGTGCCAGCAGTTTAAGTATGAGGGGGCACAGATACGAGCAGTACTTC	CASSLSMRGHRYEQYF
TRBV4-2	.	.	TRBJ1-5	TGTGCCAGCAGCCATTCTCAGGGTAATAGCAATCAGCCCCAGCATTTT	CASSHSQGNSNQPQHF
TRBV7-2	.	.	TRBJ1-1	TGTGCCAGCAGCTTAGCGGAGGTTTTAGGCACTGAAGCTTTCTTT	CASSLAEVLGTEAFF
TRBV2	.	TRBD1	TRBJ1-2	TGTGCCAGCAGTGACAGGGGGCCCGTATACTATGGCTACACCTTC	CASSDRGPVYYGYTF
TRBV11-2	few	.	TRBJ2-2	TGTGCCAGCAGCTTAGTTTTAGGCCGGTGGGAGCTGTTTTTT	CASSLVLGRWELFF
TRBV5-6	once	.	TRBJ1-2	TGTGCCAGCAGCTTGGCTTGGGGCTCCTATGGCTACACCTTC	CASSLAWGSYGYTF
TRBV4-1	.	.	TRBJ1-5	TGCGCCAGCAGCCAAGTACAGAACCCGGGGAGCAATCAGCCCCAGCATTTT	CASSQVQNPGSNQPQHF
TRBV29-1	.	.	TRBJ2-7	TGCAGCGCTAGAGGAGCCTACGAGCAGTACTTC	CSARGAYEQYF
TRBV7-2	.	.	TRBJ1-1	TGTGCCAGCAGCTGGGGTTCCTACACTGAAGCTTTCTTT	CASSWGSYTEAFF
TRBV4-1	few	TRBD1	TRBJ1-1	TGCGCCAGCAGCCAAGATACCCAGGGGGCTGGAAGAACTGAAGCTTTCTTT	CASSQDTQGAGRTEAFF
TRBV5-1	.	.	TRBJ2-1	TGCGCCAGCAGCTTGGCTTCTGCGGGACGCTCCTACAATGAGCAGTTCTTC	CASSLASAGRSYNEQFF
TRBV11-2	.	.	TRBJ1-6	TGTGCCAGCAGCTTAGGTGTGGGGCAATCCCTCCACTTT	CASSLGVGQSLHF
TRBV29-1	.	TRBD1	TRBJ1-2	TGCAGCGCCATCGAGACGGGACAGTACTATGGCTACACCTTC	CSAIETGQYYGYTF
TRBV13	.	.	TRBJ2-1	TGTGCCAGCAGCTCGCCGCAGTTCTTC	CASSSPQFF
TRBV28	.	.	TRBJ1-1	TGTGCCAGCAGTTTGAGGGGGATGAACACTGAAGCTTTCTTT	CASSLRGMNTEAFF
TRBV13	.	.	TRBJ2-1	TGTGCCCAGGACTTCTATAATGAGCAGTTCTTC	CAQDFYNEQFF
TRBV28	.	.	TRBJ2-3	TGTGCCAGCAGTTCCCCGGAAGATACGCAGTATTTT	CASSSPEDTQYF
TRBV7-6	.	.	TRBJ2-5	TGTGCCAGCAGCTTCTCAGGGCGAGGGGAGACCCAGTACTTC	CASSFSGRGETQYF
TRBV27	.	.	TRBJ2-7	TGTGCCAGCAGTTTACAAGGCAGGTGGCAGGGGCGTGGCGAGCAGTACTTC	CASSLQGRWQGRGEQYF
TRBV6-5	.	.	TRBJ1-2	TGTGCCAGCAGTTACTCTGCAGGGGTCTATGGCTACACCTTC	CASSYSAGVYGYTF
TRBV28	once	TRBD2	TRBJ2-7	TGTGCCAGCAGCCCCGGACTAGCGCTTTCCTACGAGCAGTACTTC	CASSPGLALSYEQYF
TRBV15	.	TRBD1	TRBJ2-7	TGTGCCACCAGCAGAGATTGGGACAGTTCCTACGAGCAGTACTTC	CATSRDWDSSYEQYF